This is a list of T cell receptor beta chains from one sample in a study of siplizumab effects on memory and regulatory T cells. Method: immunoSEQ multiplex PCR; TCRdb's copy keeps in-frame clones and lacks some. Of 99,000 or so clones listed, around 94% are singletons. Input material: non-Treg CD4+ T cells sorted from blood. These receptors came from a human donor in good health. Both conserved end residues are trimmed from each CDR3. Each record gives: V gene, clone size, J gene, CDR3 protein. Clone size is shown for a subset of rows, as once, few, many or a class of expanded clone.

V: TRBV19
size: -
J: TRBJ2-2
CDR3: ASRKNRDRGRRGTGELF

V: TRBV5-1
size: -
J: TRBJ2-1
CDR3: ASSLDTSGYNEQF

V: TRBV7-9
size: once
J: TRBJ2-7
CDR3: ASSLEGQGSEQY

V: TRBV5-1
size: -
J: TRBJ2-1
CDR3: ASSFNSRLAGPEQF

V: TRBV5-1
size: once
J: TRBJ2-1
CDR3: ASSLGLAAYNEQF

V: TRBV28
size: once
J: TRBJ1-3
CDR3: ASSYSNGNTIY

V: TRBV14
size: -
J: TRBJ2-1
CDR3: ASSPTRTRPTYNEQF

V: TRBV19
size: -
J: TRBJ2-2
CDR3: ASSRTTNTGELF

V: TRBV28
size: -
J: TRBJ1-5
CDR3: ASSLPGGGSNQPQH

V: TRBV2
size: -
J: TRBJ2-3
CDR3: ASTLAGGADTQY

V: TRBV29-1
size: -
J: TRBJ2-3
CDR3: SVVIGTDTQY

V: TRBV7-3
size: -
J: TRBJ2-3
CDR3: ASSPLGTVRGGDTQY

V: TRBV6-5
size: -
J: TRBJ1-6
CDR3: ASRINSYNSPLH

V: TRBV28
size: -
J: TRBJ2-5
CDR3: ASRDGTGRSY

V: TRBV2
size: -
J: TRBJ2-6
CDR3: ASTQGATLQSSGANVLT

V: TRBV28
size: once
J: TRBJ2-1
CDR3: ASSSQSEQF

V: TRBV19
size: -
J: TRBJ1-1
CDR3: ASSIGPANTEAF

V: TRBV6-1
size: -
J: TRBJ1-1
CDR3: ASIRMWGTYTEAF

V: TRBV19
size: -
J: TRBJ2-3
CDR3: ASSTGLAGAIPLPSTDTQY

V: TRBV29-1
size: -
J: TRBJ2-1
CDR3: SVDLSGKRSYNEQF

V: TRBV5-1
size: -
J: TRBJ2-7
CDR3: ASRYIAGGSYEQY

V: TRBV18
size: -
J: TRBJ1-1
CDR3: ASSRIGTGTYTEAF

V: TRBV28
size: -
J: TRBJ2-1
CDR3: ASGIRGSYNEQF

V: TRBV18
size: -
J: TRBJ2-2
CDR3: ASSPPGLAGTANTGELF

V: TRBV7-7
size: -
J: TRBJ2-1
CDR3: ASSRSPGQGINEQF

V: TRBV5-1
size: -
J: TRBJ2-3
CDR3: ASTGSTDTQY

V: TRBV6-1
size: -
J: TRBJ2-4
CDR3: ASSERPHGPKNIQY

V: TRBV11-2
size: -
J: TRBJ2-2
CDR3: ASSRAEVAGELF

V: TRBV6-5
size: -
J: TRBJ1-1
CDR3: ASRIGTLNTEAF

V: TRBV28
size: -
J: TRBJ2-7
CDR3: ASSLRTGTEQY

V: TRBV6-9
size: -
J: TRBJ2-7
CDR3: ASSYAQQGAHEQY

V: TRBV15
size: -
J: TRBJ1-4
CDR3: ATSRVRHQGYGTGGEKLF

V: TRBV19
size: -
J: TRBJ2-5
CDR3: ASRKSNVREETQY

V: TRBV27
size: -
J: TRBJ2-2
CDR3: ASSPRIKNTGELF

V: TRBV5-6
size: -
J: TRBJ1-5
CDR3: ASSLAGVVQPQH

V: TRBV10-3
size: -
J: TRBJ2-1
CDR3: AIGSQWLAGGDNEQF

V: TRBV25-1
size: -
J: TRBJ1-2
CDR3: ASSERRPGYGYT

V: TRBV6-1
size: -
J: TRBJ2-7
CDR3: ASRGPGTGLHEQY

V: TRBV19
size: -
J: TRBJ1-1
CDR3: ASSIAGRGTPAF

V: TRBV4-2
size: -
J: TRBJ2-4
CDR3: ASSQDRGVGKNIQY

V: TRBV11-3
size: -
J: TRBJ2-1
CDR3: ASSLGRASHEQF

V: TRBV5-4
size: -
J: TRBJ2-3
CDR3: ASSFAGGGRSSDTQY

V: TRBV7-9
size: once
J: TRBJ2-1
CDR3: ASSLYSISSYNEQF

V: TRBV7-9
size: -
J: TRBJ1-3
CDR3: ASSLSISGNTIY

V: TRBV9
size: -
J: TRBJ2-1
CDR3: ASSAEQEKKGLAGGGSYNEQF

V: TRBV10-1
size: -
J: TRBJ2-7
CDR3: ASSESSGVESYEQY

V: TRBV5-1
size: -
J: TRBJ2-3
CDR3: ASSTGAILTDTQY

V: TRBV7-9
size: -
J: TRBJ2-7
CDR3: ASSLPPSYEQY